This passage covers 10 T cell receptor beta chains from one sample sequenced in a study of memory CD4+ T cells and cytomegalovirus serostatus. The assay was immunoSEQ multiplex PCR, and TCRdb's table has in-frame clones only and misses some. Counted here are 48,000 or so clones, 78% occurring once; the ten biggest clones make up 0.75% to 0.9%. Single viable CD3+CD4+CD8-CD45RO+ cells were sorted as the memory CD4+ T cells. Source material: memory CD4+ T cells from blood. These receptors originate from an adult in good health and CMV-seronegative.

V usage is TRBV6-1 and J usage is TRBJ1-2; possibly TRBD1 for D (5 bases). The length of the CDR3 is 12 residues. V was clipped by 10 bases and J by 3 bases, with 12 bases between them. Germline loops: CDR1 MNHNS, CDR2 SASEGT. The CDR3 nucleotides are TGTGCCACTCCGACAGTCTACTATGGCTACACCTTC. Protein product: CATPTVYYGYTF.

This chain connects TRBV5-6 to TRBJ2-2; no clear D gene. Germline-derived CDR1 and CDR2 are SGHDT and YYEEEE. The CDR3 runs to 14 residues. The V end lost 2 bases, the J end lost 7 bases, and 12 bases lay between the germline ends. The chain's CDR3 is CASSFGTVGGELFF. As DNA, the CDR3 is TGTGCCAGCAGCTTTGGTACAGTTGGCGGGGAGCTGTTTTTT.

This CDR3 is CASSDLAGRGRTDTQYF. DNA for the CDR3: TGCGCCAGCAGTGACCTAGCGGGGAGGGGGAGGACAGATACGCAGTATTTT. The J gene is TRBJ2-3, the V gene TRBV10-2, with TRBD2 matching 9 bases. This CDR3 comprises 17 residues. CDR1 and CDR2 (germline): WSHSY, SAAADI. The V segment lost 3 bases and the J segment 3 bases; nucleotides outside the gene matches: 10.

Regarding this clone: The sample has other DNA sequences that encode this CDR3 too. V and J are TRBV6-5 and TRBJ1-1; D is possibly TRBD1 (5 bases). This CDR3 spans 12 amino acids. Trimming removed 6 bases at V and 5 bases at J, with 10 bases between. Germline CDR1 and CDR2: MNHEY and SVGAGI. The CDR3 region has the DNA TGTGCCAGCAGCCGTGGGGGAACTGAAGCTTTCTTT. Amino acids: CASSRGGTEAFF.

The V gene is TRBV4-1, the J gene TRBJ2-3; 8 bases agree with TRBD1. The CDR3 contains 14 residues. With 4 bases clipped from V and 2 bases from J, the junction kept 2 bases outside the gene matches. CDR1 is MGHRA, CDR2 YSYEKL, per germline. DNA of the CDR3: TGCGCCAGCAGCCTGACAGGGGTCACAGATACGCAGTATTTT. Protein: CASSLTGVTDTQYF.

This chain links TRBV21-1 with TRBJ2-7; TRBD1, the D gene given by the table, was not confirmed from the DNA. TRBV21-1 is a listed pseudogene. The CDR3 is made up of 14 amino acids. CDR3 sequence reads: CASTTAMTGHEQYF. The CDR3 region has the DNA TGTGCCAGCACCACGGCAATGACAGGGCACGAGCAGTACTTC.

The CDR3: CAISDDPTNYGYTF. The CDR3 coding sequence is TGTGCCATCAGTGATGACCCAACGAACTATGGCTACACCTTC. This rearrangement joins TRBV10-3 to TRBJ1-2, with D unclear. The germline V and J ends were trimmed by 3 bases and 2 bases, with 10 bases remaining between them. The CDR3 consists of 14 residues. CDR1 ENHRY and CDR2 SYGVKD come from the germline V gene.

V and J are TRBV11-2 and TRBJ2-2; D may be TRBD1 or TRBD2 (5 bases each). V was cut by 2 bases and J by 6 bases, with 7 bases left in between. Germline-derived CDR1 and CDR2 are SGHAT and FQNNGV. This CDR3 comprises 13 residues. In DNA form, the CDR3 reads TGTGCCAGCAGCTTATGGGACGCCGGGGAGCTGTTTTTT. Translating it yields CASSLWDAGELFF.

This clone was seen more than once but under ten times. The chain uses TRBV2 and TRBJ1-6, with TRBD1 as a possible D gene (6 bases). Trimming cost V 6 bases and J 5 bases, with 14 bases left between them. Germline V lookup: CDR1 SNHLY, CDR2 FYNNEI. The CDR3 loop spans 15 amino acids. The CDR3 DNA is TGTGCCAGCAGGCGAACAGGGAGTCATAATTCACCCCTCCACTTT. As protein: CASRRTGSHNSPLHF. Drawing the rest from reference TRBV2 and TRBJ1-6, the complete variable domain is EPEVTQTPSHQVTQMGQEVILRCVPISNHLYFYWYRQILGQKVEFLVSFYNNEISEKSEIFDDQFSVERPDGSNFTLKIRSTKLEDSAMYFCASRRTGSHNSPLHFGNGTRLTVT.

This clone was counted between two and nine times. This rearrangement joins TRBV6-6 to TRBJ1-2; D remains ambiguous. The CDR3 totals 15 residues. The germline V and J ends were trimmed by 0 bases and 2 bases, with 10 bases remaining between them. Germline CDR1 MNHNY, CDR2 SVGAGI (reference sequence). The chain's CDR3 is CASSYSNLGNYGYTF. The CDR3 DNA sequence: TGTGCCAGCAGTTACTCGAATCTTGGGAACTATGGCTACACCTTC.